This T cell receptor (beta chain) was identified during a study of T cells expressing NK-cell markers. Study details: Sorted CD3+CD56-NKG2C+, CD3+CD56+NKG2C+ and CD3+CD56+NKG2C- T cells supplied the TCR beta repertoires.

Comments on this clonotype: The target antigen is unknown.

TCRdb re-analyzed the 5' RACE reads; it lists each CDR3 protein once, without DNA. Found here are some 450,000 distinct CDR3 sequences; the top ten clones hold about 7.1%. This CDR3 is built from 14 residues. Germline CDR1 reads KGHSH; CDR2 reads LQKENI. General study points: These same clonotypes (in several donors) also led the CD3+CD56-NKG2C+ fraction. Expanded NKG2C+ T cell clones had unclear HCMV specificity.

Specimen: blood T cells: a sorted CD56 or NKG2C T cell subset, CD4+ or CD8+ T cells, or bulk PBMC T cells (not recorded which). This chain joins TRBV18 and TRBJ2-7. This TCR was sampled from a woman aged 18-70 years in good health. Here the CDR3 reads CASSPGTLMNEQYF.